Detailed here is one T cell receptor beta chain. Many counts were recorded for this clonotype. The antigen this receptor binds is unknown. No clone much larger than this one lies a single base away; base qualities are absent. cDNA synthesis used template-switch 5'RACE with a primer carrying a 10-nucleotide random unique molecular identifier tagging each TCR transcript. Over 190 million TCR-beta sequences, covering 15-18 subjects, were produced in each sequencing run. Total RNA was extracted with the RNeasy kit. TCR-beta VDJ regions were amplified with primers for the TCR constant region and the 5'RACE anchor, using the KAPA Real-time Library Amplification kit. A first PCR added sample indexes and Illumina adaptors, and a second PCR then raised library yield. After purification with Ampure beads, the TCR product of roughly 650 bp was size-selected on a 2% E-gel SizeSelection system. Before pooling, libraries had their quality checked on a Bioanalyzer, their concentration measured with Qubit, and their quantity determined with the Kapa Library Quantification kit. An Illumina HiSeq 2500 was used to sequence the libraries paired-end at 2 x 150 bp. To increase sequence diversity, about 25-31% phiX was spiked into each library pool. The paper's processing steps were these. The quality-filtered reads were processed with the UMI-based MiGEC pipeline, whose error correction step removed more than 75% of the raw TCR sequences. VDJ genes were aligned to IMGT germline references, and each clonotype was defined by a unique CDR3 amino acid sequence together with V-J genes. Clonal expansion, Shannon diversity and CDR3 relatedness were evaluated with VDJtools (CalcPairwiseDistances, ClusterSamples), while phylogenetic trees were built in CLCbio workbench. Expanded clones were defined as having at least 8 unique UMIs, based on coefficient-of-variation modelling across technical triplicates. TCRdb ran its own pipeline on the public reads, namely fastp trimming at Q25 and MiXCR clone calling, and kept in-frame beta chains. Entries that share a CDR3 protein sequence are merged under the most common genes and DNA. TCRdb assigned the V and J calls; the authors' analysis was not used. For this sample there are roughly 76,000 distinct CDR3 sequences; roughly 3.1% appear just once. The ten most abundant clones make up less than 5.5% of the sample.

For the unsorted PBMC libraries, 2 million PBMCs were stored in RNAlater at -80 degrees C until RNA extraction and were used to generate the libraries. The multiple sclerosis patients were enrolled in a US clinical protocol that evaluated disease progression with magnetic resonance imaging. Peripheral blood underwent Ficoll-Hypaque density gradient centrifugation to isolate PBMCs, which were then cryopreserved in liquid nitrogen. The source of the sample is a study of neurological immune-mediated disorders (dated by TCRdb to between 2018 and 2021). Regarding the study in general: Of the 35 or so multiple sclerosis patients, about 30 had relapsing-remitting MS and 3 had secondary progressive MS. Peripheral blood TCR-beta repertoires from HTLV-I-associated myelopathy (HAM/TSP) patients, multiple sclerosis patients and healthy controls were compared by UMI-based sequencing. Longitudinal samples, technical triplicates and paired sorted CD4+ and CD8+ T-cell subsets, alongside PBMC samples, were included among the 106 TCR-beta libraries. The cohort included approximately 70 subjects: roughly 15 with HAM/TSP, roughly 35 with multiple sclerosis, and around 20 healthy controls.

Overall study outcomes, separate from this receptor: The highest TCR clonal expansion was observed in HAM/TSP patients, whereas the lowest was observed in MS patients, even when compared with healthy controls. No association of the MS cluster with clinical or MRI features was observed, and the need for larger cohorts was stated by the authors. Phylogenetic analysis grouped repertoires from 18 of 34 MS patients into a cluster of related CDR3 sequences, suggesting a possible repertoire-level signature. No identical CDR3 amino acid sequences were found to be shared among expanded clones across subjects, suggesting that TCR-beta repertoires were private in all groups.

After removal of 3 bases from V and 8 bases from J, the junction retains 4 bases not matched to a gene. For CDR1 and CDR2, the germline V gene (reference sequence) lists SEHNR and FQNEAQ. The CDR3 spans 13 residues, from the cysteine through the phenylalanine. Only CDR3 DNA remains: 39 bases, in frame from the first base. This sequence originates from a woman aged 50 to 60 with multiple sclerosis. Source material: PBMCs. Recombination linked TRBV7-9 to TRBJ2-1, and TRBD2 matches 7 of the central bases. The nucleotide sequence is TGTGCCAGCAGCTTCCGGACTAGTTATGAGCAGTTCTTC. This codes for CASSFRTSYEQFF.